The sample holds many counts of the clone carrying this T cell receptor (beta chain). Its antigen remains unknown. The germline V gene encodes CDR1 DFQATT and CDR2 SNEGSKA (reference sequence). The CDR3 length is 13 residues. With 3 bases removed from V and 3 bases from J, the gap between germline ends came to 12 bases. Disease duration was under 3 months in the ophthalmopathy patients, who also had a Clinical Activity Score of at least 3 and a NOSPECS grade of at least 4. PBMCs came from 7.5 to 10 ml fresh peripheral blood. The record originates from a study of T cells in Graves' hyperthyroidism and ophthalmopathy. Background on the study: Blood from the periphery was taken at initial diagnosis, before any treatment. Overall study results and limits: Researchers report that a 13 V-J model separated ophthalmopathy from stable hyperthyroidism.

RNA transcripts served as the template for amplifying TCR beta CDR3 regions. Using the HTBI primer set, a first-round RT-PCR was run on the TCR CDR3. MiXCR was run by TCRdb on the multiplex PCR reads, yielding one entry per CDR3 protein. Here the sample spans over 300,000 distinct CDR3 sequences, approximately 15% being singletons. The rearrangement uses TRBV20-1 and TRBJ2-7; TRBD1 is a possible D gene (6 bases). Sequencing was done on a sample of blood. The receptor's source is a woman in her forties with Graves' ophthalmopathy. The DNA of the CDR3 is TGCAGTGCTAGGGTCGGGACATTCTACGAGCAGTACTTC. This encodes CSARVGTFYEQYF.